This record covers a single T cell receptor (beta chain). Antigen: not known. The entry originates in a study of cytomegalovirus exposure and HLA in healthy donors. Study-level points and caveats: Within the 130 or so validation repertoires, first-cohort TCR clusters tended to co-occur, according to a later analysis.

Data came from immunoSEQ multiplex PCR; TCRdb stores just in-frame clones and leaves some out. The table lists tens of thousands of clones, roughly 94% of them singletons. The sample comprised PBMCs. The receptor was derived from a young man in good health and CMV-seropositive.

The CDR3 region is CASRAFSGGTGGAGTEAFF. CDR3 nucleotides: TGTGCCAGCAGGGCGTTCTCGGGCGGGACAGGGGGCGCGGGCACTGAAGCTTTCTTT. The chain recombines TRBV28 with TRBJ1-1, with 12 bases lining up with TRBD1. The CDR3 runs to 19 residues. Germline V gene lookup returns CDR1 MDHEN and CDR2 SYDVKM. J was trimmed by 4 bases and V by 6 bases; bases with no gene match: 18. Combining the CDR3 with reference TRBV28 and TRBJ1-1 gives the whole variable domain DVKVTQSSRYLVKRTGEKVFLECVQDMDHENMFWYRQDPGLGLRLIYFSYDVKMKEKGDIPEGYSVSREKKERFSLILESASTNQTSMYLCASRAFSGGTGGAGTEAFFGQGTRLTVV.